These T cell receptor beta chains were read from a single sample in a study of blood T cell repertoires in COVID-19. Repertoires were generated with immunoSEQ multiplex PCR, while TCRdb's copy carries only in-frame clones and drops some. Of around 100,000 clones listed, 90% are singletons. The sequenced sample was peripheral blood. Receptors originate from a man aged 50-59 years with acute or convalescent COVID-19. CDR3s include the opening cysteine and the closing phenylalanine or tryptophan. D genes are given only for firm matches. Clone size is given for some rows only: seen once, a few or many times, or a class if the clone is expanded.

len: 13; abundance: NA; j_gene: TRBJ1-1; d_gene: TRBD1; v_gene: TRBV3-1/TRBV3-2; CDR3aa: CASTQPGGTEAFF; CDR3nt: TGTGCCAGCACCCAACCAGGGGGCACTGAAGCTTTCTTT
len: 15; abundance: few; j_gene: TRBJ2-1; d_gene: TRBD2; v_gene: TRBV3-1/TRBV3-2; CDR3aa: CASRPGAGGYNEQFF; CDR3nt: TGTGCCAGCAGGCCGGGAGCGGGAGGATACAATGAGCAGTTCTTC
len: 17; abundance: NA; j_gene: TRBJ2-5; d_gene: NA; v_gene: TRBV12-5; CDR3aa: CASGPRDPTGIGETQYF; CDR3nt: TGTGCTAGTGGTCCCCGTGACCCGACAGGTATTGGAGAGACCCAGTACTTC
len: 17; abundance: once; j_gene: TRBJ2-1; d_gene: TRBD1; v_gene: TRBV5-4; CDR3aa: CASSGRRQGPAYNEQFF; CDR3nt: TGTGCCAGCAGCGGACGCCGACAGGGCCCCGCCTACAATGAGCAGTTCTTC
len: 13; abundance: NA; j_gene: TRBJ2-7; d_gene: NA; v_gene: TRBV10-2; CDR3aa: CASSEGDAYEQYF; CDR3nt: TGCGCCAGCAGTGAGGGAGATGCCTACGAGCAGTACTTC
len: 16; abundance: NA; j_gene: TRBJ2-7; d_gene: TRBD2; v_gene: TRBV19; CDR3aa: CASSIGVAGGQDEQYF; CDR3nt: TGTGCCAGTAGTATCGGGGTAGCGGGAGGCCAGGACGAGCAGTACTTC
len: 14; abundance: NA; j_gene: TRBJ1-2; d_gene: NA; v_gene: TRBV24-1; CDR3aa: CATSDSWDSYGYTF; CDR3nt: TGTGCCACCAGTGATTCTTGGGACTCCTATGGCTACACCTTC
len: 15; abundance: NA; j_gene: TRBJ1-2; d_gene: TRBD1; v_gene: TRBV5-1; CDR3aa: CASSSGQGEASGYTF; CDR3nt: TGCGCCAGCAGCTCCGGACAGGGGGAAGCATCTGGCTACACCTTC
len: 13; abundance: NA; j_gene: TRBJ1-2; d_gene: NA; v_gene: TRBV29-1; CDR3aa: CSVVETADYGYTF; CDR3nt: TGCAGCGTTGTCGAGACCGCGGACTATGGCTACACCTTC
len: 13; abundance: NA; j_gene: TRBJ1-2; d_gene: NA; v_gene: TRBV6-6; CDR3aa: CASTLDGEDGYTF; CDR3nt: TGTGCCAGCACTCTTGACGGAGAAGATGGCTACACCTTC
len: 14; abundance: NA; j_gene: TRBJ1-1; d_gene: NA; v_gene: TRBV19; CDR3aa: CASSWGGMNTEAFF; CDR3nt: TGTGCCAGTAGTTGGGGGGGGATGAACACTGAAGCTTTCTTT
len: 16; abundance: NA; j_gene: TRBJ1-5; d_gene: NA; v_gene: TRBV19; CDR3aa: CASTTHGFRGTQPQHF; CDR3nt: TGTGCCAGTACTACCCATGGATTCAGGGGAACTCAGCCCCAGCATTTT
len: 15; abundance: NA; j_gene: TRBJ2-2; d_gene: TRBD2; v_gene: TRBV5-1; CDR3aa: CASSWTSGNTGELFF; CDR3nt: TGCGCCAGCAGCTGGACTAGCGGTAACACCGGGGAGCTGTTTTTT
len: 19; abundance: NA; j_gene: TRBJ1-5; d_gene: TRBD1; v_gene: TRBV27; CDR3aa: CASTYERTGYPYSNQPQHF; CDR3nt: TGTGCCAGCACCTACGAGAGGACAGGCTACCCTTATAGCAATCAGCCCCAGCATTTT
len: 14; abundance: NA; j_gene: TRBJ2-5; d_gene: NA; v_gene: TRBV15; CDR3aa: CATSRTGVEETQYF; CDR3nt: TGTGCCACCAGCAGGACGGGGGTGGAAGAGACCCAGTACTTC
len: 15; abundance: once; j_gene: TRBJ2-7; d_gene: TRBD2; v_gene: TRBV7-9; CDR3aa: CASSLGEGFAYEQYF; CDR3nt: TGTGCCAGCAGCTTAGGGGAGGGATTCGCCTACGAGCAGTACTTC
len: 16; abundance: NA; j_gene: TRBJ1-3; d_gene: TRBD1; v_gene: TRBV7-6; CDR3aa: CASSLYRDSSGNTIYF; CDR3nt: TGTGCCAGCAGCTTATACCGGGACAGCTCTGGAAACACCATATATTTT
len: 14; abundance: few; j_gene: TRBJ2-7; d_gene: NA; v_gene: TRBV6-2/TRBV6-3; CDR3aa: CASSYSPDSYEQYF; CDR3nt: TGTGCCAGCAGTTACTCCCCAGATTCCTACGAGCAGTACTTC
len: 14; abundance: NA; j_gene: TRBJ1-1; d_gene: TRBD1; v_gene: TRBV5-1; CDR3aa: CASSLADRGTEAFF; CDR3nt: TGCGCCAGCAGCTTGGCAGACAGGGGCACTGAAGCTTTCTTT
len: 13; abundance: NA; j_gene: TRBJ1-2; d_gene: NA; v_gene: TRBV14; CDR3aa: CASSQDRGKGYTF; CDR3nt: TGTGCCAGCAGCCAAGACCGAGGGAAAGGCTACACCTTC
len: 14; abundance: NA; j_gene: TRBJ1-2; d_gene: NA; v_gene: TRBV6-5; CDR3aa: CASRSADLLYGYTF; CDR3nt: TGTGCCAGCAGAAGTGCCGATTTACTATATGGCTACACCTTC
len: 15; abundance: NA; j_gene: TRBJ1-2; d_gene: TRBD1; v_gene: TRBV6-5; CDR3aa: CASSQGTGLAGGYTF; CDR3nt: TGTGCCAGCAGTCAGGGGACAGGGTTGGCCGGCGGCTACACCTTC
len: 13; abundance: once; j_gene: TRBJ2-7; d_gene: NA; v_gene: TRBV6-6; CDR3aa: CASSYDRVYEQYF; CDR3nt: TGTGCCAGCAGTTACGACAGAGTCTACGAGCAGTACTTC
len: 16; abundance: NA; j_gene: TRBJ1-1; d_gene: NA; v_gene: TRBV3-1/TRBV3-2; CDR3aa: CASSQHPGQKYTEAFF; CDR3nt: TGTGCCAGCAGCCAGCACCCGGGACAAAAGTACACTGAAGCTTTCTTT